This entry lists 5 T cell receptor beta chains sequenced from one sample in a study of CD8+ T cells in alopecia areata. After isolation, RNA underwent reverse transcription to generate cDNA as the sequencing template. The assay was immunoSEQ multiplex PCR, and TCRdb's table has in-frame clones only and misses some. The sample lists roughly 73,000 clones, 29% occurring once. This sample's treatment: oral pan-JAK inhibitor, 5-10 mg twice daily. Sample: CD8+ T cells sorted from blood, taken at week 4, from a patient treated with tofacitinib. The receptor source for this set is a human donor with alopecia areata.

This chain links TRBV7-9 with TRBJ1-2; a weak D match, TRBD1 (5 bases). The ends were cut back, 8 bases at V and 2 bases at J, with 12 bases in the middle. The CDR3 runs 13 residues. Per the germline V gene, CDR1 is SEHNR and CDR2 is FQNEAQ (reference sequence). In DNA form, the CDR3 reads TGTGCCAGCGACCCAGGGTCGAACTATGGCTACACCTTC. Protein product: CASDPGSNYGYTF.

The chain is built from TRBV29-1 and TRBJ2-2, with 10 nucleotides matching TRBD2. V dropped 7 bases and J dropped 6; count of bases not matched to a gene: 11. Germline lookup yields CDR1 SQVTM and CDR2 ANQGSEA. The length of the CDR3 is 15 residues. CDR3 coding DNA: TGCAGCGCAACCCCCCTAGCGGGAGTTTCCGGGGAGCTGTTTTTT. This codes for CSATPLAGVSGELFF.

The chain recombines TRBV6-5 with TRBJ2-5; D is undetermined. The germline CDR1 and CDR2 sequences are MNHEY and SVGAGI. This CDR3 has 13 amino acids. V lost 8 bases and J lost 3, with 13 bases in between. The CDR3 region has the DNA TGTGCCAGCTCCCTCTTGCGAGAAGAGACCCAGTACTTC. Translating it yields CASSLLREETQYF.

This clone was detected only a few times. The DNA of the CDR3 is TGCAGCGTTGAGGCGAGACAAGAGACCCAGTACTTC. This encodes CSVEARQETQYF. This sequence joins TRBV29-1 and TRBJ2-5; D is unclear. Per the germline V gene, CDR1 is SQVTM and CDR2 is ANQGSEA. The CDR3 has 12 amino acids. The V gene lost 3 bases and the J gene lost 2 bases, with 7 bases spanning the gap.

This clone was detected a few times. The chain joins TRBV4-3 to TRBJ1-3; the D gene is possibly TRBD1 (6 bases). The V gene lost 0 bases and the J gene lost 2 bases, with 8 bases spanning the gap. Germline V gene sequence: CDR1 LGHNA, CDR2 YSLEER. CDR3 size: 15 residues. Here the CDR3 DNA reads TGCGCCAGCAGCCAAGAAGGGGGAACTGGAAACACCATATATTTT. It specifies CASSQEGGTGNTIYF.